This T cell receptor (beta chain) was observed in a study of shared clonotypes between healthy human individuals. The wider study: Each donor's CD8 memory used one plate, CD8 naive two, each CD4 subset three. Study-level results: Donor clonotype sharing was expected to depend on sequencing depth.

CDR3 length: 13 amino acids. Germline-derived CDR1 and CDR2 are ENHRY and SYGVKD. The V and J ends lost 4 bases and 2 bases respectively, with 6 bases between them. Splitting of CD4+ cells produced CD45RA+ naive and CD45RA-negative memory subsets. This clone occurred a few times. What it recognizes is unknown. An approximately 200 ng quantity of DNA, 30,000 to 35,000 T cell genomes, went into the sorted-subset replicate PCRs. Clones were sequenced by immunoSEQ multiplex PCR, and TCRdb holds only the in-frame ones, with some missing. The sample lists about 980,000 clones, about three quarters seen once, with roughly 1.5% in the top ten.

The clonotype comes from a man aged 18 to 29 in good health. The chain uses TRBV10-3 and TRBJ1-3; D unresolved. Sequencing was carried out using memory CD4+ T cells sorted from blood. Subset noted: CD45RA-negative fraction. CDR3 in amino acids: CAISAPAGNTIYF. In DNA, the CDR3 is TGTGCCATCAGTGCCCCCGCTGGAAACACCATATATTTT.